One and the same sample provided the 21 T cell receptor beta chains below, sequenced in a study of blood T cell repertoires in COVID-19. Clones were read by immunoSEQ multiplex PCR, and TCRdb kept only the in-frame ones, dropping some. The data contain about 180,000 clones, more than 75% of them singletons. Sequenced: PBMCs or T cells enriched from blood (not recorded which). These receptor sequences come from a man between 60 and 75 years old who had been exposed to COVID-19.

V is TRBV19 and J is TRBJ2-7; the D gene is possibly TRBD1 (6 bases). Trimming stripped 3 bases from V and 4 bases from J, with 16 bases between. Germline V gene sequence: CDR1 LNHDA, CDR2 SQIVND (reference sequence). This CDR3 is built from 15 residues. This chain's CDR3 is CASSMGAGRAYEQYF. The CDR3 nucleotides read TGTGCCAGTAGTATGGGGGCAGGGAGAGCGTACGAGCAGTACTTC.

The gene calls are TRBV19 and TRBJ1-5, with D maybe TRBD1 (5 bases). The CDR3 length is 15 residues. V was cut by 3 bases and J by 5 bases, with 14 bases left in between. CDR1 is LNHDA and CDR2 is SQIVND in the germline V gene (reference sequence). The DNA of the CDR3 is TGTGCCAGTAGTATTAGGGACGGGGAGGATCAGCCCCAGCATTTT. Its translation is CASSIRDGEDQPQHF. Full variable domain (remainder filled in from reference TRBV19 and TRBJ1-5): DGGITQSPKYLFRKEGQNVTLSCEQNLNHDAMYWYRQDPGQGLRLIYYSQIVNDFQKGDIAEGYSVSREKKESFPLTVTSAQKNPTAFYLCASSIRDGEDQPQHFGDGTRLSIL.

The gene calls are TRBV4-3 and TRBJ2-3; a possible D gene is TRBD2 (6 bases). Trimming removed 3 bases from V and 0 bases from J, with 10 bases in between. CDR1 is LGHNA and CDR2 is YSLEER in the germline V gene. The length of the CDR3 is 15 residues. CDR3 amino acids: CASSQGLLSTDTQYF. DNA for the CDR3: TGCGCCAGCAGCCAGGGACTCCTAAGCACAGATACGCAGTATTTT.

The chain carries TRBV6-4 and TRBJ2-1; 7 nucleotides agree with TRBD2. V dropped 8 bases and J dropped 6; count of bases not matched to a gene: 4. CDR3 size: 12 residues. Germline V CDR1 and CDR2: MRHNA, SNTAGT. CDR3 bases: TGTGCCAGCGGTAGCGGGCTCAATGAGCAGTTCTTC. Translation gives CASGSGLNEQFF.

This chain uses TRBV12-5 with TRBJ1-2; 8 bases are shared with TRBD1. Germline CDR1 is LGHNT and CDR2 is FRNRAP. V shed 6 bases and J 0 bases; nucleotides not matched to a gene: 6. The CDR3 length is 15 residues. CDR3 coding DNA: TGTGCTAGTGGCCCAGGGGGCCGGTCTAACTATGGCTACACCTTC. Amino acid sequence: CASGPGGRSNYGYTF.

The chain has TRBV27 and TRBJ1-1, with D unresolved. With 5 bases removed from V and 4 bases from J, the gap between germline ends came to 17 bases. The CDR3 consists of 15 residues. CDR1 and CDR2 from the germline V gene are MNHEY and SMNVEV (reference sequence). This CDR3 reads CASSPTWVSGTEAFF. CDR3 DNA: TGTGCCAGCAGTCCTACCTGGGTCTCGGGCACTGAAGCTTTCTTT.

This clone occurred once. The chain recombines TRBV19 with TRBJ2-7; 9 positions agree with TRBD1. The germline CDR1 and CDR2 sequences are LNHDA and SQIVND (reference sequence). The CDR3 extends over 15 amino acids. V lost 4 bases to trimming and J lost 2 bases; unmatched junction nucleotides: 6. The CDR3: CASSKQGAETYEQYF. The CDR3 nucleotides are TGTGCCAGTAGTAAACAGGGGGCAGAGACCTACGAGCAGTACTTC.

The J gene is TRBJ2-5, the V gene TRBV29-1; tentatively, D is TRBD1 (6 bases). Germline V gene lookup returns CDR1 SQVTM and CDR2 ANQGSEA. Deletions cut 6 bases from V and 3 bases from J, with 11 bases between. The CDR3 contains 12 residues. The DNA for the CDR3 is TGCAGCGTAAAACAGGGAGAAGAGACCCAGTACTTC. It yields the protein CSVKQGEETQYF.

This sequence joins TRBV19 and TRBJ1-2, with 7 bases aligning to TRBD1. Germline CDR1 LNHDA, CDR2 SQIVND (reference sequence). V shed 7 bases and J 8 bases; nucleotides not matched to a gene: 13. This CDR3 is built from 14 residues. CDR3 protein: CASTGTVLQLGYTF. In nucleotides, the CDR3 is TGTGCCAGTACCGGGACAGTCCTTCAGTTGGGCTACACCTTC.

The chain is built from TRBV7-2 and TRBJ2-3, with 9 bases lining up with TRBD2. The ends lost 8 bases at V and 6 bases at J; junction bases unmatched: 12. The V gene's germline CDR1 is SGHTA and CDR2 FQGNSA. This CDR3 comprises 15 residues. The CDR3 spells CASGLTSGRSDTQYF. CDR3 nucleotide sequence: TGTGCCAGCGGACTGACTAGCGGTCGGTCGGATACGCAGTATTTT.

The table lists this clone with a count of one. The J gene is TRBJ2-3, the V gene TRBV29-1; no clear D. Germline CDR1 is SQVTM and CDR2 is ANQGSEA. Trimming took 4 bases from V and 2 from J, leaving 10 bases between them. The CDR3 covers 13 residues. CDR3 sequence: CSVGQVVTDTQYF. DNA for the CDR3: TGCAGCGTTGGGCAGGTAGTCACAGATACGCAGTATTTT.

The CDR3 here is CATSDHSVDEQFF. CDR3 DNA sequence: TGTGCCACCAGTGATCACTCCGTAGATGAGCAGTTCTTC. The chain recombines TRBV24-1 with TRBJ2-1; no definite D call. CDR3 length: 13 residues. Per the germline V gene, CDR1 is KGHDR and CDR2 is SFDVKD. Trimming stripped 3 bases from V and 8 bases from J, with 10 bases between.

J is TRBJ2-3 and V is TRBV7-3, with TRBD2 as a possible D gene (6 bases). The germline V gene has CDR1 SGHTA and CDR2 FQGTGA. The ends were cut back, 2 bases at V and 0 bases at J, with 21 bases in the middle. The CDR3 consists of 19 residues. The CDR3 loop reads CASSLPQRGFSGSTDTQYF. The CDR3 bases are TGTGCCAGCAGCTTACCCCAGAGGGGATTTAGCGGTAGCACAGATACGCAGTATTTT.

This clone was seen ten or more times. The rearrangement uses TRBV7-6 and TRBJ1-1, with 7 bases identical to TRBD1. This CDR3 spans 18 amino acids. CDR1 is SGHVS and CDR2 is FNYEAQ in the germline V gene. V shed 5 bases, J shed 6 bases, and the junction held 21 bases outside the gene matches. Here the CDR3 reads CASSQISRQGQGGAEAFF. CDR3 sequence (DNA): TGTGCCAGCAGCCAAATCTCCAGACAGGGCCAAGGTGGCGCTGAAGCTTTCTTT.

This clone occurred a few times. The chain employs TRBV28 and TRBJ2-3; 8 bases map to TRBD1. This CDR3 has 14 residues. J gave up 1 base and V 6 bases, and 3 bases lay outside the gene matches. Germline V gene data show CDR1 as MDHEN and CDR2 as SYDVKM. The CDR3 DNA reads as TGTGCCAGCAGCGGGACAGGCGGCACAGATACGCAGTATTTT. Amino acids: CASSGTGGTDTQYF. The whole variable domain, remainder taken from reference TRBV28 and TRBJ2-3, is DVKVTQSSRYLVKRTGEKVFLECVQDMDHENMFWYRQDPGLGLRLIYFSYDVKMKEKGDIPEGYSVSREKKERFSLILESASTNQTSMYLCASSGTGGTDTQYFGPGTRLTVL.

The chain carries TRBV5-4 and TRBJ2-7; 12 bases are shared with TRBD2. The length of the CDR3 is 15 residues. The ends lost 3 bases at V and 7 bases at J; junction bases unmatched: 8. Per germline, CDR1 SGHNT and CDR2 YYREEE (reference sequence). CDR3 in amino acids: CASSSVTSGSGEQYF. The CDR3 DNA reads as TGTGCCAGCAGCTCCGTGACTAGCGGGAGTGGGGAGCAGTACTTC.

The CDR3 protein is CASRALGSGTDTQYF. The CDR3 DNA reads TGTGCCAGCAGAGCCCTGGGCTCGGGCACAGATACGCAGTATTTT. The chain couples TRBV2 to TRBJ2-3; D is ambiguous. Between the trimmed V and J ends, which lost 6 bases and 1 base, there was a span of 14 bases. The CDR3 runs 15 residues. The germline V gene encodes CDR1 SNHLY and CDR2 FYNNEI.

The rearrangement joins TRBV19 to TRBJ1-5; tentatively, D is TRBD1 (6 bases). The germline V and J ends were trimmed by 6 bases and 1 base, with 16 bases remaining between them. The germline V gene encodes CDR1 LNHDA and CDR2 SQIVND (reference sequence). CDR3 size: 16 residues. The DNA of the CDR3 is TGTGCCAGTAGATGGGGCGGGGGCAGGAGCAATCAGCCCCAGCATTTT. It specifies CASRWGGGRSNQPQHF.

The chain couples TRBV9 to TRBJ1-6; D gene unclear. V lost 0 bases, J lost 7 bases, and 8 bases lay in between. This CDR3 is built from 14 residues. Germline-derived CDR1 and CDR2 are SGDLS and YYNGEE. CDR3 nucleotide sequence: TGTGCCAGCAGCGTAGGGTCGGAGAATTCACCCCTCCACTTT. Translated, it gives CASSVGSENSPLHF.

This clone was recorded once. The CDR3 DNA reads as TGTGCCACCAGTGATTCGCGGGTCCAAGAGACCCAGTACTTC. Encoded protein: CATSDSRVQETQYF. The chain couples TRBV24-1 to TRBJ2-5; tentative D call: TRBD2 (5 bases). The CDR3 runs to 14 residues. Trimming removed 2 bases at V and 1 base at J, with 7 bases between. Germline V gives CDR1 KGHDR, CDR2 SFDVKD.

The chain links TRBV7-2 to TRBJ1-3; D possibly corresponds to TRBD1 (5 bases). CDR1 SGHTA and CDR2 FQGNSA come from the germline V gene. Between the trimmed V and J ends, which lost 8 bases and 6 bases, there was a span of 17 bases. The CDR3 extends over 14 amino acids. CDR3 sequence reads: CASRPQGTVNTIYF. CDR3 DNA: TGTGCCAGCCGTCCCCAGGGAACCGTAAACACCATATATTTT.